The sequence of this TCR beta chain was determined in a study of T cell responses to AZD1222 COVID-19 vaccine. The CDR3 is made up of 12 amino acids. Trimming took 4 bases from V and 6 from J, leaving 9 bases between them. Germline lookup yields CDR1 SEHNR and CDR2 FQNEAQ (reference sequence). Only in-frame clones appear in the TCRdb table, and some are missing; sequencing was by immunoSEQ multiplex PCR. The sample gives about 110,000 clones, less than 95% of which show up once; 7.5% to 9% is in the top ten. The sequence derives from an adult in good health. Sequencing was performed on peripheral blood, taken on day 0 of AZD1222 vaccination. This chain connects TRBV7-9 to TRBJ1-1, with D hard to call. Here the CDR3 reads CASSSITPEAFF. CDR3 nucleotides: TGTGCCAGCAGCTCCATAACGCCTGAAGCTTTCTTT. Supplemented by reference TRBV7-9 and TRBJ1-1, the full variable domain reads DTGVSQNPRHKITKRGQNVTFRCDPISEHNRLYWYRQTLGQGPEFLTYFQNEAQLEKSRLLSDRFSAERPKGSFSTLEIQRTEQGDSAMYLCASSSITPEAFFGQGTRLTVV.